This is a list of T cell receptor beta chains from one sample in a study of blood T cell repertoires in COVID-19. The table came from immunoSEQ multiplex PCR; TCRdb's copy has only in-frame clones and leaves some out. Seen here are 320,000 or so clones, approximately 88% observed once, and the top ten hold more than 5%. What was sequenced was PBMCs or T cells enriched from blood (not recorded which). These receptors originate from a man in his thirties or forties who had recovered from COVID-19. The CDR3 runs from the conserved cysteine through the conserved F or W. A D gene is named only where the DNA matches it firmly. Rows may omit the clone size; those that give it use once, few, many or a size class.

clone_size d_call j_call v_call cdr3_nt cdr3_aa
- TRBD1 TRBJ2-2 TRBV3-1/TRBV3-2 TGTGCCAGCAGCCAAGGCCAGGGGGTCACCGGGGAGCTGTTTTTT CASSQGQGVTGELFF
- TRBD2 TRBJ2-7 TRBV11-2 TGTGCCAGCAGTTTAGGAAGGCGGGGGGTCTACGAGCAGTACTTC CASSLGRRGVYEQYF
- TRBD1 TRBJ2-1 TRBV9 TGTGCCAGCAGCCACCCAAGGACAGGGGCAACCAATGAGCAGTTCTTC CASSHPRTGATNEQFF
- - TRBJ1-2 TRBV28 TGTGCCAGCAGGACCGGGGGGGCTAGCTACACCTTC CASRTGGASYTF
- - TRBJ1-1 TRBV6-5 TGTGCCAGCAGTCATACAGGGTATGACACTGAAGCTTTCTTT CASSHTGYDTEAFF
- TRBD2 TRBJ2-7 TRBV3-1/TRBV3-2 TGTGCCAGCAGCCAAGCTAGCGGGGGGGCCTACGAGCAGTACTTC CASSQASGGAYEQYF
- TRBD1 TRBJ1-6 TRBV6-5 TGTGCCAGCAGATACGGGACAGATAATTCACCCCTCCACTTT CASRYGTDNSPLHF
- TRBD2 TRBJ2-3 TRBV5-1 TGCGCCAGCAGCCCCGGGGGGGTAGGATTCACAGATACGCAGTATTTT CASSPGGVGFTDTQYF
- - TRBJ2-7 TRBV19 TGTGCCAGTAGTATATCCCGACAGGTCTCCTACGAGCAGTACTTC CASSISRQVSYEQYF
- - TRBJ1-2 TRBV6-1 TGTGCCAGCAGTGAATTCCAGAACACCTATGGCTACACCTTC CASSEFQNTYGYTF
once TRBD1 TRBJ2-7 TRBV11-3 TGTGCCAGCAGCCTAGGGTCGGGACAGGCCCACGAGCAGTACTTC CASSLGSGQAHEQYF
- - TRBJ1-1 TRBV28 TGTGCCAGCACCCCGGGTGGGGGGTTGGGCACTGAAGCTTTCTTT CASTPGGGLGTEAFF
- TRBD1 TRBJ1-5 TRBV19 TGTGCCAGTAGTATTGGGGACAGGCCCAATCAGCCCCAGCATTTT CASSIGDRPNQPQHF
- TRBD1 TRBJ1-5 TRBV28 TGTGCCAGCAGTGCTCGGACAGGTTATCAGCCCCAGCATTTT CASSARTGYQPQHF
- - TRBJ1-2 TRBV9 TGTGCCAGCAGCGTAGAGGACTCATCTATTCCCCATGGCTACACCTTC CASSVEDSSIPHGYTF
- TRBD1 TRBJ2-7 TRBV12-3/TRBV12-4 TGTGCCAGCAGTTCGGGACAGGGGAACGAGCAGTACTTC CASSSGQGNEQYF
- TRBD2 TRBJ2-1 TRBV28 TGTGCCAGCAGTTTAGGGACTAGCTTCTACAATGAGCAGTTCTTC CASSLGTSFYNEQFF
- TRBD1 TRBJ1-1 TRBV19 TGTGCCAGTAGTTCGACAGGGTCCACTGAAGCTTTCTTT CASSSTGSTEAFF
- TRBD2 TRBJ2-3 TRBV9 TGTGCCAGCAGCGTGAACAGCGGGGGGGCCGGCACAGATACGCAGTATTTT CASSVNSGGAGTDTQYF
- TRBD1 TRBJ2-3 TRBV7-3 TGTGCCAGCAGCGCGCTACAGGGGGCCAGCACAGATACGCAGTATTTT CASSALQGASTDTQYF
- TRBD2 TRBJ2-1 TRBV3-1/TRBV3-2 TGTGCCAGCAGCCCTTCTAGCGGGGGCACGAATGAGCAGTTCTTC CASSPSSGGTNEQFF
- - TRBJ2-7 TRBV13 TGTGCCAGCAGCTTTGGACAGATCTACGAGCAGTACTTC CASSFGQIYEQYF
- TRBD2 TRBJ2-3 TRBV3-1/TRBV3-2 TGTGCCAGCAGCCAAGGCCCTAGCGGGGGGGTTACGCAGTATTTT CASSQGPSGGVTQYF
few TRBD1 TRBJ1-2 TRBV28 TGTGCCAGCAGAACAATTCAGGGGGCGCTTGGCTACACCTTC CASRTIQGALGYTF
- - TRBJ2-3 TRBV2 TGTGCCAGCAGGGGCCAGGGGATAGCGAGCTCCACAGATACGCAGTATTTT CASRGQGIASSTDTQYF
- TRBD1 TRBJ2-3 TRBV4-2 TGTGCCAGCAGCCAAGCCGGGACAGGGGGTTGGACAGATACGCAGTATTTT CASSQAGTGGWTDTQYF
- - TRBJ2-7 TRBV28 TGTGCCACCCAGACACCTACCTACGAGCAGTACTTC CATQTPTYEQYF
- - TRBJ1-5 TRBV4-1 TGCGCCAGCAGCCAAGAGACTCCGTTGGAACAGCCCCAGCATTTT CASSQETPLEQPQHF
- - TRBJ1-1 TRBV27 TGTGCCAGCAGTACCAGCGACAGGACTGAAGCTTTCTTT CASSTSDRTEAFF
- TRBD1 TRBJ1-6 TRBV10-3 TGTGCCATCAGTGGCCCGGGACAGGGTCTTTCACCCCTCCACTTT CAISGPGQGLSPLHF
- TRBD1 TRBJ1-1 TRBV27 TGTGCCAGCAGTATAGGGGGCCCGACAGGGTTCGGGAACACTGAAGCTTTCTTT CASSIGGPTGFGNTEAFF
- TRBD1 TRBJ2-5 TRBV9 TGTGCCAGCAGCGTAGGAGGTCAGGGGGCAGAGACCCAGTACTTC CASSVGGQGAETQYF
- - TRBJ1-2 TRBV19 TGTGCCAGTAGTAAGAAGAGTGAGGGCTACACCTTC CASSKKSEGYTF
- TRBD1 TRBJ1-4 TRBV13 TGTGCCAGCAGCTCCGGGACAGGGGACGAAAAACTGTTTTTT CASSSGTGDEKLFF
- TRBD1 TRBJ1-2 TRBV18 TGTGCCAGCTCAACCAATACAGGGGCGAACTATGGCTACACCTTC CASSTNTGANYGYTF
- - TRBJ2-3 TRBV4-1 TGCGCCAGCAGCCAAGAGGGCAGGGCGACAGATACGCAGTATTTT CASSQEGRATDTQYF
- TRBD2 TRBJ2-1 TRBV9 TGTGCCAGCGCGGGCGGGGGGCCATCCTACAATGAGCAGTTCTTC CASAGGGPSYNEQFF
- - TRBJ1-6 TRBV6-5 TGTGCCAGCAGTCCAGGGATCAGTTCACCCCTCCACTTT CASSPGISSPLHF
- - TRBJ2-7 TRBV19 TGTGCCAGTAGTATCGGGGGGCGAGAGCAGTACTTC CASSIGGREQYF
once - TRBJ1-6 TRBV28 TGTGCCAGCACCCTCTCCTCCTATAATTCACCCCTCCACTTT CASTLSSYNSPLHF
- - TRBJ1-3 TRBV13 TGTGCCAGCAGTTCTCTATCCTCTGGAAACACCATATATTTT CASSSLSSGNTIYF
once TRBD1 TRBJ1-6 TRBV6-5 TGTGCCAGCAGTCTAGGACAGGCTTATAATTCACCCCTCCACTTT CASSLGQAYNSPLHF
- - TRBJ2-5 TRBV19 TGTGCCAGTAGTATGGGGGCGGGTGAGACCCAGTACTTC CASSMGAGETQYF
once TRBD1 TRBJ1-5 TRBV19 TGTGCCAGTAGTATGGACAGGGGACGCAATCAGCCCCAGCATTTT CASSMDRGRNQPQHF
- TRBD1 TRBJ2-3 TRBV29-1 TGCAGCGTTGACAGGGGGACAGATACGCAGTATTTT CSVDRGTDTQYF
- - TRBJ2-7 TRBV6-2/TRBV6-3 TGTGCCAGCAGTTACTCGGCCAACTACTACGAGCAGTACTTC CASSYSANYYEQYF
- - TRBJ2-7 TRBV11-1 TGTGCCAGCAGCTTAAACGGTTACGAGCAGTACTTC CASSLNGYEQYF
- - TRBJ1-4 TRBV7-9 TGTGCCAGCAGCGGTACGGGGAAACTGTTTTTT CASSGTGKLFF
- - TRBJ1-1 TRBV19 TGTGCCAGTAGTATCTCAGGGAACACTGAAGCTTTCTTT CASSISGNTEAFF
- - TRBJ2-1 TRBV29-1 TGCAGCGTTGTGGGGGCAGGTTTCGATGAGCAGTTCTTC CSVVGAGFDEQFF